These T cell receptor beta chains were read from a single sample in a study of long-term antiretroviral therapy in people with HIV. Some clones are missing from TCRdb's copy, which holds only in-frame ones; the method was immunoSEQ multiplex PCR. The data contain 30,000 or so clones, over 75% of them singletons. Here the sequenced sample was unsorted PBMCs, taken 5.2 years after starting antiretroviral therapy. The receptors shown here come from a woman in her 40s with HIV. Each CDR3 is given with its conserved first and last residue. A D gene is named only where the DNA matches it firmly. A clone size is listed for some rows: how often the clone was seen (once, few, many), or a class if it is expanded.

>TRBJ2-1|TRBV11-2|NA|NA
TGTGCCAGCAGCTTAGCTCGGGATACGTCCTACAATGAGCAGTTCTTC
CASSLARDTSYNEQFF
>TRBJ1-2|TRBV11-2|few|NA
TGTGCCAGCAGCTTAGAGGCAGCCTATGGCTACACCTTC
CASSLEAAYGYTF
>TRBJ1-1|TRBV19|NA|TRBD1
TGTGCCAGTAACCCCGGGACAGTTTACACTGAAGCTTTCTTT
CASNPGTVYTEAFF
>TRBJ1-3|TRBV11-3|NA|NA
TGTGCCAGCAGCTTCGGACAGAGCTCTGGAAACACCATATATTTT
CASSFGQSSGNTIYF
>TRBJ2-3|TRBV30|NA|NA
TGTGCCTGGATTTCTTCGATTACACCAAGCACAGATACGCAGTATTTT
CAWISSITPSTDTQYF
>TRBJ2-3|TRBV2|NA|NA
TGTGCCAGCACGGGGGACCGGGACTCAAGGTATTTT
CASTGDRDSRYF
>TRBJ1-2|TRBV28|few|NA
TGTGCCAGCAGGGGACCGGGAGGGAACTATGGCTACACCTTC
CASRGPGGNYGYTF
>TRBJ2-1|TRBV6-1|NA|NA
TGTGCCAGCAGTTACGGGAATGAGCAGTTCTTC
CASSYGNEQFF
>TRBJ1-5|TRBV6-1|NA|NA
TGTGGCTCAGGCCAGGACCCAGGCAATCAGCCCCAGCATTTT
CGSGQDPGNQPQHF
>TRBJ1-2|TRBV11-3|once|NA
TGTGCCAGCAGCTTGGGCAGCTATGGCTACACCTTC
CASSLGSYGYTF
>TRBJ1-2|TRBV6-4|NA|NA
TGTGCCAGCAGTGACGGGACTTTCGGCTACACCTTC
CASSDGTFGYTF
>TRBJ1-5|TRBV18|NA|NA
TGTGCCAGCTCAGTGGGGGCCTTCGAGAGCAATCAGCCCCAGCATTTT
CASSVGAFESNQPQHF
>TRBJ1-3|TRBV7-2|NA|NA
TGTGCCAGCAGCTTGGGCTATTTGGGAAACACCATATATTTT
CASSLGYLGNTIYF
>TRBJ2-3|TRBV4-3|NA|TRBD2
TGCGCCAGCAGCCAAGATAAGGTAGCGGGGGGCCGCGCCACAGATACGCAGTATTTT
CASSQDKVAGGRATDTQYF
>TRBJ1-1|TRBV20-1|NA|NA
TGCAGTGCTAGAAAGTGGGATGAAGCTTTCTTT
CSARKWDEAFF
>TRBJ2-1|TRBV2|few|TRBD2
TGTGCCAGCAGTGAACTAGCTAGCGGGAGTTTTGGTGAGCAGTTCTTC
CASSELASGSFGEQFF
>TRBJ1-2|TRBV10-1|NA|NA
TGCGCCATCAACAAACTGGGGGGGGCGAGGAAAAACGGCTACACCTTC
CAINKLGGARKNGYTF
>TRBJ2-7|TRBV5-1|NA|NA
TGCGCCAGCAGCCCGGAAACTAGCCGGCAGTACTTC
CASSPETSRQYF
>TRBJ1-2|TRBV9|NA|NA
TGTGCCAGCAGCGTCGGGTGGCTTGGGGATGGCTACACCTTC
CASSVGWLGDGYTF
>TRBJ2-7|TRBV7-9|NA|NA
TGTGCCAGCAGCTCAATGGGACCAGCAGGCGAGCAGTACTTC
CASSSMGPAGEQYF
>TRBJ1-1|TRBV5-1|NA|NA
TGCGCCAGCAGCTTCTCCTTCGACAACTTGAACACTGAAGCTTTCTTT
CASSFSFDNLNTEAFF
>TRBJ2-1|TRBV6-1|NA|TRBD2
TGTGCCAGCAGTGAAGTTTTAGCTAGCGGGAGTTCAGACTACAATGAGCAGTTCTTC
CASSEVLASGSSDYNEQFF
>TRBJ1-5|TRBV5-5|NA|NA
TGTGCCAGCAGCTACCGGGACAAAGATCATAGCAATCAGCCCCAGCATTTT
CASSYRDKDHSNQPQHF
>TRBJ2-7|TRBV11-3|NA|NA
TGTGCCAGCAGCCTCCGAGGACAGCGTTCCTACGAGCAGTACTTC
CASSLRGQRSYEQYF
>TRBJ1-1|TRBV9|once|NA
TGTGCCAGCAGCCCACGGGGGATGAACACTGAAGCTTTCTTT
CASSPRGMNTEAFF
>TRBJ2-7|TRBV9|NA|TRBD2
TGTGCCAGCAGCCCTAGCGGGGGGGCGGGAGAGCAGTACTTC
CASSPSGGAGEQYF
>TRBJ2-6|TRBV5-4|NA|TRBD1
TGTGCCAGCAGCGGACCCGGGACAGGGGCTGGGGCCAACGTCCTGACTTTC
CASSGPGTGAGANVLTF
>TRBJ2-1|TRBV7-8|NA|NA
TGTGCCAGCAGCTTAAGGTTAGCGGCCTACAATGAGCAGTTCTTC
CASSLRLAAYNEQFF
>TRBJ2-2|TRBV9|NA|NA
TGTGCCAGCAGCGCAACCGGCGTGTCCAGGGCGGGCACCGGGGAGCTGTTTTTT
CASSATGVSRAGTGELFF
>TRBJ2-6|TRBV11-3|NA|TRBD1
TGTGCCAGCAGTCTCCCCGCTGGCAGGGGGAAATCTGGGGCCAACGTCCTGACTTTC
CASSLPAGRGKSGANVLTF
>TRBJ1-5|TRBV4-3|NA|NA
TGCGCCAGCAGCCAATATTATGACAGTGGTGGTCAGCCCCAGCATTTT
CASSQYYDSGGQPQHF
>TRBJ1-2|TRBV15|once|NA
TGTGCCACCAGCAGAGATTCGGGGCTGCCGGATGGCTACACCTTC
CATSRDSGLPDGYTF
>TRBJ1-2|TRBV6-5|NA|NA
TGTGCCAGCAGCCCTCAGGGAGACTATGGCTACACCTTC
CASSPQGDYGYTF
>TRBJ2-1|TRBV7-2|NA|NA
TGTGCCAGCAGCTCCTATGGGAATGAGCAGTTCTTC
CASSSYGNEQFF
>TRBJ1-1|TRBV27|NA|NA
TGTGCCAGTAGCCAGGGGAACACTGAAGCTTTCTTT
CASSQGNTEAFF
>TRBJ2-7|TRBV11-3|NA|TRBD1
TGTGCCAGCAGCTTACTCGGGACAGTCTCCTACGAGCAGTACTTC
CASSLLGTVSYEQYF